Only a few counts were recorded for the clone carrying this T cell receptor beta chain. Its antigen is unidentified. The sample belongs to a study of T-cell memory formation after mild COVID-19. Study in general: Each donor largely had its own TCR clusters. Study results and limitations: Clonal second-wave expansions that peaked on day 37 had unconfirmed SARS-CoV-2 specificity. Some clones that responded turned up in pre-infection memory, which suggests that cross-reactive memory joined in.

CDR3 length: 15 residues. Germline CDR1 reads SGHTA; CDR2 reads FQGNSA. The V and J ends lost 1 base and 3 bases respectively, with 13 bases between them. Using its own MiXCR run on the 5' RACE reads, TCRdb lists one record per CDR3 protein. The table includes under 70,000 distinct CDR3 sequences, approximately 9% detected once. The chain couples TRBV7-2 to TRBJ2-7; D is undetermined. The sequence came from a man between 18 and 29 years old who had mild COVID-19 (a few samples of this study predate the infection). Cell type and time point are not known. The source material was PBMCs or a T cell subset sorted from them (not recorded which). CDR3 in DNA: TGTGCCAGCAGCTTAGATCCGGGCTTGAACTACGAGCAGTACTTC. Its translation: CASSLDPGLNYEQYF.